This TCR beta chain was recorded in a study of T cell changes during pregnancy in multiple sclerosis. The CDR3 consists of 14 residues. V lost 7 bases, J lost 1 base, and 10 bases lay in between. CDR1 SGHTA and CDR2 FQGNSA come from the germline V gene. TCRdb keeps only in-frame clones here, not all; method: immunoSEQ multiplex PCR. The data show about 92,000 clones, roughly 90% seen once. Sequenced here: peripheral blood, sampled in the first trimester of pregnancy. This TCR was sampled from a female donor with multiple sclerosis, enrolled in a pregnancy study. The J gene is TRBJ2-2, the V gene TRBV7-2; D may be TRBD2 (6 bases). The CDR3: CASTGGLNTGELFF. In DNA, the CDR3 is TGTGCCAGCACCGGGGGACTGAACACCGGGGAGCTGTTTTTT.